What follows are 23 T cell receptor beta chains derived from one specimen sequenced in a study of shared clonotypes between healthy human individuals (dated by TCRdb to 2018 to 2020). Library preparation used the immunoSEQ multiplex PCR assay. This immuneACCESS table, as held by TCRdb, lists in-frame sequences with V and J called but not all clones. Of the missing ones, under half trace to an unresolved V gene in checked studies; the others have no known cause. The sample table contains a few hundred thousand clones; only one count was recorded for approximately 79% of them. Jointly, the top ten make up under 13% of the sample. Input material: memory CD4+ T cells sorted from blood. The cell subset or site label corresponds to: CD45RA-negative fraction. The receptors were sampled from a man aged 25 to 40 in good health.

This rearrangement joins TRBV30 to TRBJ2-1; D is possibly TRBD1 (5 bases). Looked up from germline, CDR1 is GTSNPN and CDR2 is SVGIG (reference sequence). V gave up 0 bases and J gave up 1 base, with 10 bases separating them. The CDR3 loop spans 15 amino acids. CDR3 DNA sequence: TGTGCCTGGAGTGTAGGGGTGAGTTCCTACAATGAGCAGTTCTTC. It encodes CAWSVGVSSYNEQFF.

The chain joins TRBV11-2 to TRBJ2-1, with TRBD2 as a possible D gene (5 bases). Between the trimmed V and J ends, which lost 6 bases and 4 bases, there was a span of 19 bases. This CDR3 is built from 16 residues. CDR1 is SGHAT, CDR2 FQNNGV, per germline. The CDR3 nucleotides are TGTGCCAGCAGTCGTATCCGGGGTCCAAGTTACAATGAGCAGTTCTTC. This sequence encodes CASSRIRGPSYNEQFF.

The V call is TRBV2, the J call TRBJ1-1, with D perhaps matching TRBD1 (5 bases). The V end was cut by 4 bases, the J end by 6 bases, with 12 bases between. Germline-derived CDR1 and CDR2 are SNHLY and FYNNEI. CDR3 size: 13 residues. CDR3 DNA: TGTGCCAGCAGTGTCCAGGGTTACTCTGAAGCTTTCTTT. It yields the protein CASSVQGYSEAFF.

For the CDR3, the DNA is TGTGCCATCAGTTCAGCGGGAGGGCCAGCGGGGGAGCTGTTTTTT. Its protein is CAISSAGGPAGELFF. V is TRBV10-3 and J is TRBJ2-2, with 10 bases matching TRBD2. CDR3 length: 15 amino acids. V shed 5 bases and J 8 bases; nucleotides not matched to a gene: 8. Germline V gene sequence: CDR1 ENHRY, CDR2 SYGVKD.

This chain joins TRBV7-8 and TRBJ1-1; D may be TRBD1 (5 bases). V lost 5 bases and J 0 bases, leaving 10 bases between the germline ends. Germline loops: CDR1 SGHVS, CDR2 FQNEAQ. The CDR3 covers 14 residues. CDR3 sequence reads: CASSDSNMNTEAFF. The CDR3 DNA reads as TGTGCCAGCAGCGACAGTAATATGAACACTGAAGCTTTCTTT. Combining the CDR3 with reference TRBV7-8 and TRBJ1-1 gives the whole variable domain GAGVSQSPRYKVAKRGQDVALRCDPISGHVSLFWYQQALGQGPEFLTYFQNEAQLDKSGLPSDRFFAERPEGSVSTLKIQRTQQEDSAVYLCASSDSNMNTEAFFGQGTRLTVV.

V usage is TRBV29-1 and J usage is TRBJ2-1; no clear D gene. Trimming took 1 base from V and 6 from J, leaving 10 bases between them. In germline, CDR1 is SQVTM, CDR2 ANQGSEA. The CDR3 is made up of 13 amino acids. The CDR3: CSVEGQAVNEQFF. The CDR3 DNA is TGCAGCGTTGAAGGTCAGGCCGTCAATGAGCAGTTCTTC.

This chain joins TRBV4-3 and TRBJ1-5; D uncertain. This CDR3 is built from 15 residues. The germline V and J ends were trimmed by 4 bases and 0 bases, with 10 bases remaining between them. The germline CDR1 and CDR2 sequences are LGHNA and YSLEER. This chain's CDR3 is CASSPGTDSNQPQHF. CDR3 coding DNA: TGCGCCAGCAGCCCAGGAACCGATAGCAATCAGCCCCAGCATTTT.

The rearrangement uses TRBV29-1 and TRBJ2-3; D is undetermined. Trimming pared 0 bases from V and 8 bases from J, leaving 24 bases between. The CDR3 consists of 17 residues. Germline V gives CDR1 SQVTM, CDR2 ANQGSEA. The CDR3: CSVEELTNRAHMGTQYF. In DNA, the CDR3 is TGCAGCGTTGAAGAGTTGACAAACCGGGCTCACATGGGTACGCAGTATTTT.

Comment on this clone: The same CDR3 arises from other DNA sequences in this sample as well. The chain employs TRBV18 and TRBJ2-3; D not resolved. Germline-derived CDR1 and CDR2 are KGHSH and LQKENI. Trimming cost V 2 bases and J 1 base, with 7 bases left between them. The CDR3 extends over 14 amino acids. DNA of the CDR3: TGTGCCAGCTCACCAGGGTCAGGCACAGATACGCAGTATTTT. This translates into CASSPGSGTDTQYF.

This CDR3 reads CASQKGSAGVAGELFF. The CDR3, as DNA: TGTGCCAGCCAAAAGGGGTCAGCGGGAGTAGCCGGGGAGCTGTTTTTT. The chain uses TRBV19 and TRBJ2-2; 8 nucleotides match TRBD2. This CDR3 comprises 16 residues. CDR1 LNHDA and CDR2 SQIVND come from the germline V gene (reference sequence). With V trimmed by 9 bases and J by 6 bases, 15 bases remained unmatched.

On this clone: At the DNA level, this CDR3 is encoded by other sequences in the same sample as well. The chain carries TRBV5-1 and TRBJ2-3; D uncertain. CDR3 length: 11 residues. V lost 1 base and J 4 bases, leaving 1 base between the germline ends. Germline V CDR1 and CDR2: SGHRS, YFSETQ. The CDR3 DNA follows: TGCGCCAGCAGCTTGTCAGATACGCAGTATTTT. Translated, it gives CASSLSDTQYF.

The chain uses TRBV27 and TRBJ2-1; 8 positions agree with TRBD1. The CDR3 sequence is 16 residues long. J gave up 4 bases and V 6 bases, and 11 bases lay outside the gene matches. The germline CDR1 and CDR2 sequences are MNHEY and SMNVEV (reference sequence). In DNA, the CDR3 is TGTGCCAGCAGCCCGAGGACAGGGCGTTTGTACAATGAGCAGTTCTTC. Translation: CASSPRTGRLYNEQFF.

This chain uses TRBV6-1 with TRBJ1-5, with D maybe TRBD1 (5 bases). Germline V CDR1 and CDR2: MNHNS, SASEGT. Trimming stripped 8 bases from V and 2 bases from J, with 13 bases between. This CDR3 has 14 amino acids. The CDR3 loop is CASGTSGGNQPQHF. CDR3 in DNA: TGTGCCAGCGGCACTTCGGGGGGCAATCAGCCCCAGCATTTT.

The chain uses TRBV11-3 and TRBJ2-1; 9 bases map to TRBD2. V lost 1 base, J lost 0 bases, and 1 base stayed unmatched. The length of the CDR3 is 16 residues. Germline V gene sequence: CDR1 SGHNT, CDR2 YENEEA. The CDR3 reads CASSLGSGSSYNEQFF. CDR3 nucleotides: TGTGCCAGCAGCTTAGGTAGCGGGAGCTCCTACAATGAGCAGTTCTTC.

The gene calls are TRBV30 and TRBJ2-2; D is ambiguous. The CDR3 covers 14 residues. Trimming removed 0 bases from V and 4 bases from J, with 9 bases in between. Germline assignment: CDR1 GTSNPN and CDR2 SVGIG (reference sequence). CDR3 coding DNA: TGTGCCTGGAGTGTATTCAATCCCACCGGGGAGCTGTTTTTT. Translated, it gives CAWSVFNPTGELFF. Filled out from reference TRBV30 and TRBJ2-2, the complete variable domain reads SQTIHQWPATLVQPVGSPLSLECTVEGTSNPNLYWYRQAAGRGLQLLFYSVGIGQISSEVPQNLSASRPQDRQFILSSKKLLLSDSGFYLCAWSVFNPTGELFFGEGSRLTVL.

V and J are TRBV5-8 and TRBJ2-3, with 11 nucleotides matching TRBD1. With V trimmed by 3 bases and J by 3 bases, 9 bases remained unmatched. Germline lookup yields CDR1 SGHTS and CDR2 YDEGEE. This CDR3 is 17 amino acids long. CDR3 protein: CASSSFRDRGSTDTQYF. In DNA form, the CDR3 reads TGTGCCAGCAGCTCATTCCGGGACAGGGGGTCGACAGATACGCAGTATTTT.

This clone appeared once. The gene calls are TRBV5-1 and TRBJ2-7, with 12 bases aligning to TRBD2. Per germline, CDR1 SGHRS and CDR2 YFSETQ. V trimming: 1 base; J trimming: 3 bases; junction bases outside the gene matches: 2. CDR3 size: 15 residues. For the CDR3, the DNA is TGCGCCAGCAGCTTGAAACTAGCGGGGGGCTACGAGCAGTACTTC. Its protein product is CASSLKLAGGYEQYF. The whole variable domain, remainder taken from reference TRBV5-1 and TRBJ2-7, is KAGVTQTPRYLIKTRGQQVTLSCSPISGHRSVSWYQQTPGQGLQFLFEYFSETQRNKGNFPGRFSGRQFSNSRSEMNVSTLELGDSALYLCASSLKLAGGYEQYFGPGTRLTVT.

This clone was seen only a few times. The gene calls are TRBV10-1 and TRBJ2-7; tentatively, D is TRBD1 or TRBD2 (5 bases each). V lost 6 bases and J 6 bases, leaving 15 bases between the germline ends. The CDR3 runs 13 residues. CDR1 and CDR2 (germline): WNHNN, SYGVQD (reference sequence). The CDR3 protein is CASSGDPSREQYF. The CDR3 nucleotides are TGCGCCAGCAGCGGGGACCCCTCTCGCGAGCAGTACTTC.

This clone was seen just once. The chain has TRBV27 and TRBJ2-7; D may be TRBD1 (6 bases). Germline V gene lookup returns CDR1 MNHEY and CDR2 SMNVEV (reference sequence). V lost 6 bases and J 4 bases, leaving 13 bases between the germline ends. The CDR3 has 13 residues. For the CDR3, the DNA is TGTGCCAGCAGCCAGACAGGTCGATACGAGCAGTACTTC. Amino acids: CASSQTGRYEQYF.

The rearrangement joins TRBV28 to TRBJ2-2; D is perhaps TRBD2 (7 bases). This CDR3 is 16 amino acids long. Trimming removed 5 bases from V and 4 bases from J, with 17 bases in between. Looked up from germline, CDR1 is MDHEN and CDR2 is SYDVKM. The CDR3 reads CASSPLRGAPTGELFF. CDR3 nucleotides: TGTGCCAGCAGTCCCCTCCGGGGGGCGCCCACCGGGGAGCTGTTTTTT.

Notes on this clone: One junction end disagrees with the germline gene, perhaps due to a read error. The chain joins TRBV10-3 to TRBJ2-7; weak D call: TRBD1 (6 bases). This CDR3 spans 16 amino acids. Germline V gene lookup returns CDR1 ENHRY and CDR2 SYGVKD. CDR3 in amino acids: CATSDTSGASWYEQYF. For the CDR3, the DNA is TGTGCCACCAGTGATACATCAGGGGCCAGTTGGTACGAGCAGTACTTC.

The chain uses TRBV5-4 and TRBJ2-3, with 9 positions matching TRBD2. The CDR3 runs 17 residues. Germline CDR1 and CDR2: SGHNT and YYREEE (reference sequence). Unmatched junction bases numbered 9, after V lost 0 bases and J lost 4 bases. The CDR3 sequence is CASSLAPREGVADTQYF. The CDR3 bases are TGTGCCAGCAGCTTGGCCCCGCGGGAGGGCGTCGCAGATACGCAGTATTTT.

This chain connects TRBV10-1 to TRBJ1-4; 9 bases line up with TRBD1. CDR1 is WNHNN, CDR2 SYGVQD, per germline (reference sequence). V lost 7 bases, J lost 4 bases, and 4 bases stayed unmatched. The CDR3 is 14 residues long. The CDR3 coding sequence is TGCGCCAGCACCGGACAGGGGAGTAATGAAAAACTGTTTTTT. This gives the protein CASTGQGSNEKLFF.